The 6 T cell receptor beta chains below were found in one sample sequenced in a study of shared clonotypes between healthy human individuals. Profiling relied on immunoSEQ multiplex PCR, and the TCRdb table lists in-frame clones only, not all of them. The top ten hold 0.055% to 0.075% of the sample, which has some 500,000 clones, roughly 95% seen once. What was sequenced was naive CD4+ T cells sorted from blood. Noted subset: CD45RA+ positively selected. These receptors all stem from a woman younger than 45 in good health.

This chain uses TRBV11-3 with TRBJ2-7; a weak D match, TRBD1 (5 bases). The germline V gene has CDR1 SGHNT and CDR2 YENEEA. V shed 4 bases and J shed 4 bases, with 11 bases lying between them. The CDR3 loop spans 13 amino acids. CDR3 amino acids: CASSSYTGYEQYF. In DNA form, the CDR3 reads TGTGCCAGCAGCTCGTATACAGGTTACGAGCAGTACTTC.

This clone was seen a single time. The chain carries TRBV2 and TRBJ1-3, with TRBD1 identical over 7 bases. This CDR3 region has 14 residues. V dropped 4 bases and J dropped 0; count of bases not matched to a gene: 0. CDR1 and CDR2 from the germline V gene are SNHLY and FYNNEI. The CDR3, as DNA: TGTGCCAGCAGTGGGGACAGCTCTGGAAACACCATATATTTT. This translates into CASSGDSSGNTIYF.

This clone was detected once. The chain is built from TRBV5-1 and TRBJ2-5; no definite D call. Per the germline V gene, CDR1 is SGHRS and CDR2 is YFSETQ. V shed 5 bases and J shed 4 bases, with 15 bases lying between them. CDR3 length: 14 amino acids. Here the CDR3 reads CASSLDGSPETQYF. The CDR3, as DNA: TGCGCCAGCAGTCTGGACGGGTCCCCAGAGACCCAGTACTTC. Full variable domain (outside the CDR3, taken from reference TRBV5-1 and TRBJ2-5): KAGVTQTPRYLIKTRGQQVTLSCSPISGHRSVSWYQQTPGQGLQFLFEYFSETQRNKGNFPGRFSGRQFSNSRSEMNVSTLELGDSALYLCASSLDGSPETQYFGPGTRLLVL.

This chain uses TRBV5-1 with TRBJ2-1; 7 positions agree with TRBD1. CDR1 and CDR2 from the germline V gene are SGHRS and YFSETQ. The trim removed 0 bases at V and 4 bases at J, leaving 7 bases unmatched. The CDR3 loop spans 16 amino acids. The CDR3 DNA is TGCGCCAGCAGCTTGGTAGAAGGGGGCCTATACAATGAGCAGTTCTTC. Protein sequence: CASSLVEGGLYNEQFF.

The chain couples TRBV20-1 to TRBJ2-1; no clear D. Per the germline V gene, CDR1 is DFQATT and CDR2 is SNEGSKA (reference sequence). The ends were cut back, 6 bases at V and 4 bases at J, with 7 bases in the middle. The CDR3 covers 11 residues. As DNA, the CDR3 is TGCAGTGCAAAACAGTACAATGAGCAGTTCTTC. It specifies CSAKQYNEQFF.

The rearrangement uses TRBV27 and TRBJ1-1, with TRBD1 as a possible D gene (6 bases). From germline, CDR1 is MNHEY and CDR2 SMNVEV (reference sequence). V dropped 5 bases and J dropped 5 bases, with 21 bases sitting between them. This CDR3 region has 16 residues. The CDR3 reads CASSPNSRERGTEAFF. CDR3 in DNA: TGTGCCAGCAGTCCCAACTCGAGGGAAAGGGGGACTGAAGCTTTCTTT.